The 19 T cell receptor beta chains reported below all come from one sample, sequenced in a study of cytomegalovirus exposure and HLA in healthy donors. Primers: 60 Vbeta forward and 13 Jbeta reverse. Here immunoSEQ multiplex PCR was the method, and the copy in TCRdb shows in-frame clones only, minus some. The sample shows around 170,000 clones, around four fifths of them seen only once. Sequencing was carried out using PBMCs. These TCRs come from a woman in her 50s in good health and CMV-seropositive.

The rearrangement joins TRBV5-4 to TRBJ1-2; a weak D match, TRBD1 (6 bases). The CDR3 consists of 14 residues. V dropped 6 bases and J dropped 4 bases, with 16 bases sitting between them. The germline V gene encodes CDR1 SGHNT and CDR2 YYREEE (reference sequence). The chain's CDR3 is CASTGGANPYGYTF. The CDR3 DNA is TGTGCCAGCACGGGGGGGGCAAATCCCTATGGCTACACCTTC.

This rearrangement joins TRBV6-1 to TRBJ2-7, with 9 bases matching TRBD1. There are 12 residues in the CDR3. In germline, CDR1 is MNHNS, CDR2 SASEGT. J lost 7 bases, V lost 6 bases, and 4 bases had no gene match. This chain's CDR3 is CASRGTGWEQYF. The DNA for the CDR3 is TGTGCCAGCAGGGGGACAGGGTGGGAGCAGTACTTC.

The J gene is TRBJ1-1, the V gene TRBV7-8; possibly TRBD1 for D (5 bases). The CDR3 contains 15 residues. The germline gives CDR1 SGHVS, CDR2 FQNEAQ. The germline V and J ends were trimmed by 3 bases and 5 bases, with 16 bases remaining between them. The CDR3 region is CASSFRRGAGTEAFF. DNA of the CDR3: TGTGCCAGCAGCTTTCGAAGGGGCGCTGGGACTGAAGCTTTCTTT. The variable domain in full, with the rest retrieved from reference TRBV7-8 and TRBJ1-1, is GAGVSQSPRYKVAKRGQDVALRCDPISGHVSLFWYQQALGQGPEFLTYFQNEAQLDKSGLPSDRFFAERPEGSVSTLKIQRTQQEDSAVYLCASSFRRGAGTEAFFGQGTRLTVV.

The rearrangement joins TRBV7-8 to TRBJ1-4, with a possible D match to TRBD1 (6 bases). Trimming removed 1 base at V and 5 bases at J, with 14 bases between. The germline V gene has CDR1 SGHVS and CDR2 FQNEAQ. The CDR3 has 16 amino acids. CDR3 sequence: CASSLDRQGWNEKLFF. The CDR3 region has the DNA TGTGCCAGCAGCTTAGATCGCCAGGGGTGGAATGAAAAACTGTTTTTT.

The chain links TRBV7-3 to TRBJ2-1, with TRBD2 matching 10 bases. V was clipped by 5 bases and J by 3 bases; unmatched bases: 7. Germline lookup yields CDR1 SGHTA and CDR2 FQGTGA. This CDR3 has 16 residues. CDR3 amino acids: CASSRSGGSDYNEQFF. The DNA for the CDR3 is TGTGCCAGCAGCCGTAGCGGGGGGTCCGACTACAATGAGCAGTTCTTC.

The chain carries TRBV18 and TRBJ1-1; D is uncertain. This CDR3 region has 14 residues. V was cut by 6 bases and J by 3 bases, with 14 bases left in between. Germline V gene lookup returns CDR1 KGHSH and CDR2 LQKENI. CDR3 in amino acids: CASSPRVADTEAFF. For the CDR3, the DNA is TGTGCCAGCTCTCCTCGGGTGGCGGACACTGAAGCTTTCTTT.

The DNA for the CDR3 is TGCAGCGTATTGACTAGCGGACAAGAGACCCAGTACTTC. It translates to CSVLTSGQETQYF. The chain couples TRBV29-1 to TRBJ2-5, with 9 positions matching TRBD2. The V gene end was trimmed by 6 bases and the J gene end by 2 bases; junction bases not matched to a gene: 4. Germline lookup yields CDR1 SQVTM and CDR2 ANQGSEA. The CDR3 extends over 13 amino acids.

V usage is TRBV19 and J usage is TRBJ2-7; D gene unclear. Looked up from germline, CDR1 is LNHDA and CDR2 is SQIVND (reference sequence). The CDR3 consists of 12 residues. Trimming took 11 bases from V and 0 from J, leaving 11 bases between them. As DNA, the CDR3 is TGTGCCTCATTGAGAAACTCCTACGAGCAGTACTTC. This translates into CASLRNSYEQYF.

This chain links TRBV13 with TRBJ1-2, with D unresolved. Per the germline V gene, CDR1 is PRHDT and CDR2 is FYEKMQ (reference sequence). V lost 5 bases and J 2 bases, leaving 15 bases between the germline ends. The CDR3 consists of 15 residues. As DNA, the CDR3 is TGTGCCAGCAGCCGGGCGGGAGGACGGAACTATGGCTACACCTTC. Translated: CASSRAGGRNYGYTF.

This chain joins TRBV12-5 and TRBJ2-5; D unclear. Germline loops: CDR1 LGHNT, CDR2 FRNRAP. CDR3 length: 14 amino acids. Trimming left V 7 bases short and J 4 bases short, with 16 bases between. Here the CDR3 reads CASVSTPKRETQYF. In DNA form, the CDR3 reads TGTGCTAGTGTTTCAACACCGAAGCGAGAGACCCAGTACTTC.

The V gene is TRBV12-5, the J gene TRBJ2-2; D uncertain. The CDR3 spans 16 residues. V was shortened by 0 bases and J by 1 base, with 9 bases between the two germline ends. Looked up from germline, CDR1 is LGHNT and CDR2 is FRNRAP. The CDR3 nucleotides read TGTGCTAGTGGTTTGGTACTCCCAGGGAACACCGGGGAGCTGTTTTTT. Translation gives CASGLVLPGNTGELFF.

A note on this clone: The junction and the germline gene differ at one end; a read error may be behind it. The sample contains more than one DNA sequence encoding this CDR3. The CDR3 nucleotides read TGTGCCAGCAGTGCTACGGACAGGGGACCCTACGAACAGTACTTC. As protein: CASSATDRGPYEQYF. The chain carries TRBV6-1 and TRBJ2-7, with 9 positions matching TRBD1. CDR1 MNHNS and CDR2 SASEGT come from the germline V gene. The CDR3 covers 15 residues.

V gene TRBV15 combines with J gene TRBJ2-3; 8 bases map to TRBD2. Germline V lookup: CDR1 LNHNV, CDR2 YYDKDF (reference sequence). The CDR3 runs to 16 residues. After removal of 0 bases from V and 1 base from J, the junction contained 3 bases not matched to a gene. DNA for the CDR3: TGTGCCACCAGCAGAGATGAACTAGCGGGCACAGATACGCAGTATTTT. This encodes CATSRDELAGTDTQYF.

The chain carries TRBV5-6 and TRBJ1-4; D remains unclear. Germline CDR1 and CDR2: SGHDT and YYEEEE. The CDR3 contains 14 residues. V shed 2 bases and J shed 4 bases, with 9 bases lying between them. In DNA, the CDR3 is TGTGCCAGCAGCTTTAAGGCGGATAATGAAAAACTGTTTTTT. It specifies CASSFKADNEKLFF.

J is TRBJ2-7 and V is TRBV7-9; no definite D call. Trimming stripped 0 bases from V and 4 bases from J, with 7 bases between. The length of the CDR3 is 13 residues. CDR1 is SEHNR and CDR2 is FQNEAQ in the germline V gene (reference sequence). The CDR3: CASSLAAAYEQYF. The CDR3 DNA is TGTGCCAGCAGCTTAGCGGCGGCGTACGAGCAGTACTTC.

This chain joins TRBV14 and TRBJ2-1; perhaps TRBD2 as D (6 bases). The CDR3 is 15 residues long. The germline gives CDR1 SGHDN, CDR2 FVKESK. The ends were cut back, 1 base at V and 1 base at J, with 8 bases in the middle. The CDR3, as DNA: TGTGCCAGCAGCCAAGTTGCGGGATCCTACAATGAGCAGTTCTTC. Translation gives CASSQVAGSYNEQFF.

Points on this clone: A junction end diverges from the germline sequence, so it may reflect a read error. V is TRBV7-9 and J is TRBJ2-7; TRBD2 might be the D (7 bases). The CDR3 is made up of 15 amino acids. The germline V gene encodes CDR1 SEHNR and CDR2 FQNEAQ (reference sequence). The CDR3 coding sequence is TGTTCCAGCAGCTTGGGGGGGCCTGGCGGGTTCGAGCAGTACTTC. Amino acid sequence: CSSSLGGPGGFEQYF.

The chain carries TRBV6-5 and TRBJ2-3; TRBD1 might be the D (5 bases). Germline loops: CDR1 MNHEY, CDR2 SVGAGI. V lost 6 bases and J lost 6, with 13 bases in between. This CDR3 is built from 13 residues. CDR3 nucleotides: TGTGCCAGCAGGGCAACTTGGGGCGATACGCAGTATTTT. Protein: CASRATWGDTQYF.

The chain is built from TRBV4-1 and TRBJ2-3; 11 nucleotides line up with TRBD2. The CDR3 spans 15 residues. Germline V gives CDR1 MGHRA, CDR2 YSYEKL. J was trimmed by 6 bases and V by 4 bases; bases with no gene match: 6. Here the CDR3 reads CASSLRLAGMDTQYF. CDR3 nucleotides: TGCGCCAGCAGCCTCCGACTAGCGGGGATGGATACGCAGTATTTT.